Following are 14 T cell receptor beta chains from one sample sequenced in a study of blood T cell repertoires in COVID-19. Measured with immunoSEQ multiplex PCR; TCRdb has only the in-frame clones, and not every one. The sample comprises about 130,000 clones, around 88% of which are singletons, and around 2.3% rests with the top ten. The sample comprised PBMCs or T cells enriched from blood (not recorded which). The receptors stem from a woman between 45 and 60 years old who had recovered from COVID-19.

This rearrangement joins TRBV5-1 to TRBJ2-5, with TRBD1 matching over 8 bases. This CDR3 comprises 14 residues. Germline V gene lookup returns CDR1 SGHRS and CDR2 YFSETQ. V was pared by 3 bases and J by 3 bases, with 4 bases of the junction left unmatched. CDR3: CASSYGQGEETQYF. As DNA, the CDR3 is TGCGCCAGCAGCTACGGACAGGGCGAAGAGACCCAGTACTTC.

The gene calls are TRBV11-2 and TRBJ2-7; 8 bases map to TRBD2. The CDR3 runs to 15 residues. V shed 1 base, J shed 2 bases, and the junction held 4 bases outside the gene matches. CDR1 is SGHAT, CDR2 FQNNGV, per germline. The CDR3 loop reads CASSLVAGPTYEQYF. DNA for the CDR3: TGTGCCAGCAGCTTAGTAGCGGGACCCACCTACGAGCAGTACTTC.

This chain uses TRBV19 with TRBJ2-1; TRBD1 agrees at 9 bases. CDR1 and CDR2 (germline): LNHDA, SQIVND (reference sequence). This CDR3 comprises 17 residues. V shed 3 bases and J 4 bases; nucleotides not matched to a gene: 10. CDR3 in amino acids: CASSIAYRGRGYNEQFF. The CDR3 region has the DNA TGTGCCAGTAGTATCGCATACAGGGGGCGAGGGTACAATGAGCAGTTCTTC.

V is TRBV5-1 and J is TRBJ1-1, with 9 nucleotides matching TRBD1. The CDR3 length is 15 residues. Germline values: CDR1 SGHRS, CDR2 YFSETQ. The V segment lost 4 bases and the J segment 1 base; nucleotides outside the gene matches: 5. The CDR3 reads CASSQGQGRNTEAFF. The DNA for the CDR3 is TGCGCCAGCAGCCAGGGACAGGGCCGGAACACTGAAGCTTTCTTT.

This chain connects TRBV7-3 to TRBJ2-5; no clear D. The CDR3 spans 15 residues. V was shortened by 0 bases and J by 2 bases, with 10 bases between the two germline ends. CDR1 SGHTA and CDR2 FQGTGA come from the germline V gene. Here the CDR3 reads CASSLTQQQQETQYF. The DNA of the CDR3 is TGTGCCAGCAGCTTAACGCAACAGCAGCAAGAGACCCAGTACTTC.

CDR3 in amino acids: CASGLDGAGELFF. CDR3 in DNA: TGTGCTAGTGGTTTGGACGGGGCCGGGGAGCTGTTTTTT. J is TRBJ2-2 and V is TRBV12-5; maybe TRBD2 (5 bases). The V gene lost 1 base and the J gene lost 6 bases, with 6 bases spanning the gap. Germline V lookup: CDR1 LGHNT, CDR2 FRNRAP. The CDR3 covers 13 residues.

This clone was observed a handful of times. The chain couples TRBV29-1 to TRBJ2-5; 14 bases are a match to TRBD2. Germline CDR1 reads SQVTM; CDR2 reads ANQGSEA. The CDR3 covers 19 residues. After removal of 0 bases from V and 6 bases from J, the junction contained 15 bases not matched to a gene. The CDR3 DNA reads TGCAGCGTTGAAGATCGGGGGACTAGCGGGGGAGGGGTCCGAAAGACCCAGTACTTC. Encoded protein: CSVEDRGTSGGGVRKTQYF.

The chain carries TRBV6-5 and TRBJ1-5, with D uncertain. V gave up 5 bases and J gave up 3 bases, with 11 bases separating them. CDR3 length: 14 amino acids. CDR1 MNHEY and CDR2 SVGAGI come from the germline V gene. The CDR3 coding sequence is TGTGCCAGCAGTCCGAGCGGGGACAATCAGCCCCAGCATTTT. Its protein product is CASSPSGDNQPQHF.

This clone occurred once. The chain couples TRBV7-9 to TRBJ1-6; D is unclear. This CDR3 contains 15 residues. V was cut by 2 bases and J by 5 bases, with 10 bases left in between. Germline V gene data show CDR1 as SEHNR and CDR2 as FQNEAQ (reference sequence). CDR3 amino acids: CASSLSADNNSPLHF. DNA for the CDR3: TGTGCCAGCAGCTTATCCGCAGATAATAATTCACCCCTCCACTTT.

The gene calls are TRBV18 and TRBJ2-1, with 15 bases that match TRBD2. The CDR3 consists of 16 residues. J was trimmed by 7 bases and V by 3 bases; bases with no gene match: 4. Germline-derived CDR1 and CDR2 are KGHSH and LQKENI. The DNA for the CDR3 is TGTGCCAGCTCACCCGGGACTAGCGGGGGGAATAATGAGCAGTTCTTC. Translated: CASSPGTSGGNNEQFF.

Worth noting for this clone: The sample contains more than one DNA sequence encoding this CDR3. The rearrangement uses TRBV18 and TRBJ2-5, with 8 positions matching TRBD1. After removal of 4 bases from V and 3 bases from J, the junction contained 7 bases not matched to a gene. The germline gives CDR1 KGHSH, CDR2 LQKENI. The CDR3 spans 15 residues. In DNA, the CDR3 is TGTGCCAGCTCACTTGGACAGGGCAGGGAAGAGACCCAGTACTTC. Translating it yields CASSLGQGREETQYF.

V usage is TRBV5-1 and J usage is TRBJ1-2, with D possibly being TRBD1 (6 bases). Germline V gene lookup returns CDR1 SGHRS and CDR2 YFSETQ. This CDR3 is 15 amino acids long. Between the trimmed V and J ends, which lost 5 bases and 4 bases, there was a span of 18 bases. CDR3 loop: CASSPADSSAYGYTF. Here the CDR3 DNA reads TGCGCCAGCAGTCCTGCGGACAGCTCAGCCTATGGCTACACCTTC.

CDR3 nucleotides: TGTGCCAGCAGCCAAGACAGGGGCAGTAACTATGGCTACACCTTC. Translated, it gives CASSQDRGSNYGYTF. The rearrangement uses TRBV4-2 and TRBJ1-2; a possible D gene is TRBD1 (6 bases). Trimming removed 0 bases at V and 1 base at J, with 9 bases between. Per the germline V gene, CDR1 is LGHNA and CDR2 is YNFKEQ. The CDR3 is made up of 15 amino acids.

This sequence joins TRBV3-1 (or the pseudogene TRBV3-2) and TRBJ1-2, with 9 bases lining up with TRBD1. The germline V gene encodes CDR1 LGHDT and CDR2 YNNKEL (reference sequence). Trimming at V came to 0 bases and at J to 5 bases, leaving 13 bases not matched to a gene. This CDR3 has 18 residues. CDR3 coding DNA: TGTGCCAGCAGCCAAGATAGAACAGGGGGCCCCCTGGGGTATGGCTACACCTTC. This sequence encodes CASSQDRTGGPLGYGYTF.